What follows are 9 T cell receptor beta chains derived from one specimen sequenced in a study of technical replicates of blood from several donors. The data were produced by immunoSEQ multiplex PCR, yet TCRdb's version contains in-frame clones alone and is incomplete. The data contain about 94,000 clones, 96% of them singletons. What was sequenced was T cells isolated from PBMCs. Receptors originate from a human donor in good health.

The chain is built from TRBV7-9 and TRBJ2-2; D unclear. The CDR3 extends over 12 amino acids. Germline CDR1 SEHNR, CDR2 FQNEAQ (reference sequence). Trimming took off 6 bases at V and 1 base at J, with 3 bases between the two ends. CDR3 region: CASRLNTGELFF. CDR3 bases: TGTGCCAGCAGACTGAACACCGGGGAGCTGTTTTTT.

This chain uses TRBV7-2 with TRBJ2-2; tentatively, D is TRBD1 (5 bases). The CDR3 has 15 amino acids. The V gene lost 2 bases and the J gene lost 3 bases, with 10 bases spanning the gap. Looked up from germline, CDR1 is SGHTA and CDR2 is FQGNSA. In nucleotides, the CDR3 is TGTGCCAGCAGCTTACTTCTAGGGGACACCGGGGAGCTGTTTTTT. Residues: CASSLLLGDTGELFF.

The chain joins TRBV18 to TRBJ2-3; D call uncertain. Germline V gives CDR1 KGHSH, CDR2 LQKENI. The CDR3 contains 14 residues. The V end was cut by 2 bases, the J end by 2 bases, with 8 bases between. CDR3 sequence (DNA): TGTGCCAGCTCACCAACAATTTCCACAGATACGCAGTATTTT. Protein sequence: CASSPTISTDTQYF.

J is TRBJ1-5 and V is TRBV5-1; D not resolved. The V end was cut by 1 base, the J end by 5 bases, with 7 bases between. The germline V gene has CDR1 SGHRS and CDR2 YFSETQ. The CDR3 sequence is 13 residues long. The CDR3 nucleotides are TGCGCCAGCAGCTTGACCGAGGATCAGCCCCAGCATTTT. It specifies CASSLTEDQPQHF.

The count of this clone is one. The rearrangement uses TRBV4-3 and TRBJ2-3; D possibly corresponds to TRBD2 (6 bases). V was pared by 2 bases and J by 0 bases, with 12 bases between. CDR1 is LGHNA and CDR2 is YSLEER in the germline V gene. The CDR3 consists of 16 residues. The CDR3 nucleotides read TGCGCCAGCAGCCAATTCTATGCGGGGAGCACAGATACGCAGTATTTT. Its translation is CASSQFYAGSTDTQYF.

J is TRBJ2-7 and V is TRBV4-1; D gene uncertain. CDR1 MGHRA and CDR2 YSYEKL come from the germline V gene. The CDR3 is 14 amino acids. The V and J ends lost 2 bases and 4 bases respectively, with 12 bases between them. The CDR3 sequence: CASSQKANGYEQYF. The CDR3 coding sequence is TGCGCCAGCAGCCAAAAGGCGAACGGGTACGAGCAGTACTTC.

The rearrangement uses TRBV4-3 and TRBJ1-1; D might be TRBD1 (5 bases). This CDR3 contains 16 residues. Germline V CDR1 and CDR2: LGHNA, YSLEER. With 5 bases removed from V and 3 bases from J, the gap between germline ends came to 19 bases. The CDR3 DNA is TGCGCCAGCAGCGTGAGATTGGAGGGGCATTACACTGAAGCTTTCTTT. Encoded protein: CASSVRLEGHYTEAFF.

The J gene is TRBJ2-7, the V gene TRBV15; maybe TRBD2 (6 bases). V lost 3 bases and J 0 bases, leaving 15 bases between the germline ends. CDR1 and CDR2 (germline): LNHNV, YYDKDF (reference sequence). This CDR3 comprises 16 residues. The CDR3 DNA is TGTGCCACCAGCAGCCCCCGGGACTCCAGCTCCTACGAGCAGTACTTC. This gives the protein CATSSPRDSSSYEQYF.

The chain joins TRBV19 to TRBJ2-7; 10 bases are shared with TRBD2. V lost 3 bases, J lost 3 bases, and 2 bases stayed unmatched. The CDR3 totals 14 residues. Per the germline V gene, CDR1 is LNHDA and CDR2 is SQIVND (reference sequence). The CDR3 coding sequence is TGTGCCAGTAGTATGGCTAGCGGGAGCTACGAGCAGTACTTC. This codes for CASSMASGSYEQYF.